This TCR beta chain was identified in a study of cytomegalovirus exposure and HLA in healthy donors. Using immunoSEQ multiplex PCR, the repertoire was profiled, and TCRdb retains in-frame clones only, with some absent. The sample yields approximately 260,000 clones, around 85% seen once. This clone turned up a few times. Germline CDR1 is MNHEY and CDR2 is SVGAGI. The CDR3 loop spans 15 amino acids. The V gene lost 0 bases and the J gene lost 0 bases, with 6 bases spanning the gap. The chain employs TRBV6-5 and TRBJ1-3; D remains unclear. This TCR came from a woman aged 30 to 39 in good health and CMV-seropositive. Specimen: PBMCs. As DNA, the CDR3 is TGTGCCAGCAGTTACTCGGAGAGCTCTGGAAACACCATATATTTT. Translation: CASSYSESSGNTIYF.